These 21 T cell receptor beta chains share one sample of origin, sequenced in a study of T cells in Graves' hyperthyroidism and ophthalmopathy. Amplified TCR beta CDR3 regions derived from RNA transcripts. First-round RT-PCR with HTBI primers amplified the TCR CDR3 region. TCRdb reprocessed the multiplex PCR reads with MiXCR, giving one entry per CDR3 protein. Altogether roughly 500,000 distinct CDR3 sequences are present, 20% to 25% being singletons, with the ten largest covering about 49%. Sequenced sample: blood. These receptors all stem from a woman in her 70s with Graves' ophthalmopathy.

J is TRBJ2-6 and V is TRBV20-1, with a weak D call TRBD1 (5 bases). The germline V gene encodes CDR1 DFQATT and CDR2 SNEGSKA (reference sequence). Deletions cut 3 bases from V and 0 bases from J, with 9 bases between. This CDR3 spans 15 amino acids. CDR3 protein: CSASEGHSGANVLTF. CDR3 nucleotide sequence: TGCAGTGCTAGTGAAGGACACTCTGGGGCCAACGTCCTGACTTTC.

The J gene is TRBJ2-3, the V gene TRBV11-3; 7 positions match TRBD2. Trimming cost V 0 bases and J 4 bases; bases outside gene matches: 4. The CDR3 is 15 residues long. Germline CDR1 and CDR2: SGHNT and YENEEA. The CDR3 sequence is CASSLDSGSADTQYF. DNA of the CDR3: TGTGCCAGCAGCTTAGATAGCGGGTCGGCAGATACGCAGTATTTT.

The table lists this clonotype with many counts. This chain links TRBV12-3 or TRBV12-4 with TRBJ1-2; D uncertain. This CDR3 comprises 15 residues. The ends were cut back, 5 bases at V and 5 bases at J, with 18 bases in the middle. CDR3 sequence: CASSPSPSSAYGYTF. CDR3 bases: TGTGCCAGCAGTCCTTCCCCGTCTTCAGCGTATGGCTACACCTTC.

This clonotype was counted at least ten times. The junction departs from germline at one end; a sequencing error may be responsible. The V and J genes are TRBV12-3 or TRBV12-4 and TRBJ2-2; TRBD2 agrees at 11 bases. CDR3 length: 15 amino acids. The CDR3 sequence: CASSLAGGAAGELFF. The DNA for the CDR3 is TGTGCCAGCAGCTTAGCGGGAGGGGCCGCCGGGGAGCTGTTTTTT.

The chain has TRBV7-2 and TRBJ2-7; 8 bases are shared with TRBD2. The CDR3 runs 15 residues. V was clipped by 1 base and J by 2 bases; unmatched bases: 4. Germline loops: CDR1 SGHTA, CDR2 FQGNSA. The DNA of the CDR3 is TGTGCCAGCAGCTTAGGGGGACTAGGGGCCTACGAGCAGTACTTC. Its translation: CASSLGGLGAYEQYF.

The V call is TRBV7-6, the J call TRBJ1-3, with unresolved D. The CDR3 covers 19 residues. With 2 bases removed from V and 0 bases from J, the gap between germline ends came to 20 bases. Germline CDR1 and CDR2: SGHVS and FNYEAQ. The CDR3 coding sequence is TGTGCCAGCAGCTTATTATCGTCTGGTACGGGCCTCTCTGGAAACACCATATATTTT. Its protein product is CASSLLSSGTGLSGNTIYF.

This clonotype was detected ten times or more. The chain links TRBV2 to TRBJ2-1, with 8 positions matching TRBD2. Germline CDR1 and CDR2: SNHLY and FYNNEI. This CDR3 is 13 amino acids long. V lost 7 bases to trimming and J lost 13 bases; unmatched junction nucleotides: 12. The CDR3 sequence is CASTGLENNAQFF. In DNA, the CDR3 is TGTGCCAGCACGGGACTAGAGAACAACGCCCAGTTCTTC.

There are a few counts of this clonotype. The V call is TRBV11-2, the J call TRBJ1-4; TRBD1 aligns across 8 bases. CDR3 length: 16 residues. The J segment lost 4 bases and the V segment lost 1 base, leaving 5 bases of the junction unmatched. Per the germline V gene, CDR1 is SGHAT and CDR2 is FQNNGV. This CDR3 reads CASSLAGTGFNEKLFF. For the CDR3, the DNA is TGTGCCAGCAGCTTAGCCGGGACAGGATTTAATGAAAAACTGTTTTTT.

This clonotype was found a few times. In DNA, the CDR3 is TGCGCCAGCAGCCCCCGGACAGAGTTTGGAAACATTCAGTACTTC. Translation: CASSPRTEFGNIQYF. The V gene is TRBV5-1, the J gene TRBJ2-4, with a weak D call TRBD1 (6 bases). Germline V gives CDR1 SGHRS, CDR2 YFSETQ. The CDR3 is made up of 15 amino acids. With 4 bases removed from V and 6 bases from J, the gap between germline ends came to 17 bases.

This clonotype was found many times. V gene TRBV11-2 combines with J gene TRBJ2-7; 10 nucleotides line up with TRBD1. Germline CDR1 reads SGHAT; CDR2 reads FQNNGV. V trimming: 5 bases; J trimming: 2 bases; junction bases outside the gene matches: 3. This CDR3 spans 14 amino acids. Here the CDR3 reads CASSRTGGPYEQYF. CDR3 coding DNA: TGTGCCAGCAGCCGGACAGGGGGACCCTACGAGCAGTACTTC. Looking up the rest from reference TRBV11-2 and TRBJ2-7 gives the full variable domain: EAGVAQSPRYKIIEKRQSVAFWCNPISGHATLYWYQQILGQGPKLLIQFQNNGVVDDSQLPKDRFSAERLKGVDSTLKIQPAKLEDSAVYLCASSRTGGPYEQYFGPGTRLTVT.

J is TRBJ2-7 and V is TRBV5-1, with D possibly TRBD1 on 5 matching bases. This CDR3 comprises 15 residues. Germline V CDR1 and CDR2: SGHRS, YFSETQ. Trimming took off 2 bases at V and 0 bases at J, with 12 bases between the two ends. CDR3 in amino acids: CASSLGQDTSYEQYF. The CDR3 coding sequence is TGCGCCAGCAGCTTAGGGCAGGACACCTCCTACGAGCAGTACTTC.

The chain has TRBV27 and TRBJ2-2; TRBD2 matches at 8 bases. CDR3 size: 18 residues. Germline trimming cut 5 bases from V and 0 bases from J; bases unmatched to any gene: 11. Germline CDR1 MNHEY, CDR2 SMNVEV (reference sequence). CDR3 in amino acids: CASSTRGGRDANTGELFF. The CDR3 DNA sequence: TGTGCCAGCAGTACCCGGGGGGGGAGGGACGCGAACACCGGGGAGCTGTTTTTT.

This clonotype was found a few times. The chain couples TRBV10-1 to TRBJ2-2; no firm D call. The CDR3 loop spans 13 amino acids. V was clipped by 4 bases and J by 5 bases, with 8 bases between them. Germline CDR1 and CDR2: WNHNN and SYGVQD (reference sequence). The CDR3 sequence: CASSAASTGELFF. Here the CDR3 DNA reads TGCGCCAGCAGTGCAGCCTCTACCGGGGAGCTGTTTTTT.

The chain is built from TRBV15 and TRBJ2-3; D may correspond to TRBD1 or TRBD2 (5 bases each). V dropped 4 bases and J dropped 2 bases, with 13 bases sitting between them. The CDR3 spans 15 residues. Germline V gives CDR1 LNHNV, CDR2 YYDKDF (reference sequence). CDR3 region: CATSTSGRYTDTQYF. CDR3 nucleotide sequence: TGTGCCACCAGCACTTCGGGGCGGTACACAGATACGCAGTATTTT.

The CDR3 here is CASSLEGVSGNTIYF. The CDR3 DNA follows: TGTGCCAGCAGCTTAGAAGGGGTTTCGGGAAACACCATATATTTT. This sequence joins TRBV7-2 and TRBJ1-3; TRBD1 is a possible D gene (5 bases). Germline values: CDR1 SGHTA, CDR2 FQGNSA. This CDR3 comprises 15 residues. The ends were cut back, 1 base at V and 4 bases at J, with 11 bases in the middle.

This clonotype was recorded a few times. The chain employs TRBV20-1 and TRBJ1-2, with TRBD1 matching 9 bases. Germline V CDR1 and CDR2: DFQATT, SNEGSKA (reference sequence). V lost 4 bases, J lost 7 bases, and 7 bases stayed unmatched. This CDR3 is built from 13 residues. CDR3 in amino acids: CSATRDRAFGYTF. The CDR3 DNA reads as TGCAGTGCTACCCGGGACAGGGCATTTGGCTACACCTTC.

Remarks on this clonotype: The junction differs from germline at one of its ends, possibly a read error. V is TRBV7-2 and J is TRBJ2-5; D possibly corresponds to TRBD2 (5 bases). The CDR3 has 15 residues. Looked up from germline, CDR1 is SGHTA and CDR2 is FQGNSA. CDR3 in amino acids: CVSSLRGMGQETQYF. The CDR3 DNA follows: TGTGTCAGCAGCTTACGAGGGATGGGACAAGAGACCCAGTACTTC.

This clonotype was observed at least ten times. The V call is TRBV2, the J call TRBJ2-1; D is possibly TRBD1 (6 bases). Trimming cost V 6 bases and J 6 bases, with 12 bases left between them. Germline V gene sequence: CDR1 SNHLY, CDR2 FYNNEI. This CDR3 is built from 13 residues. For the CDR3, the DNA is TGTGCCAGCAGCTTGCAGGGGCGCAATGAGCAGTTCTTC. Translation gives CASSLQGRNEQFF. Complete variable domain (other parts from reference TRBV2 and TRBJ2-1): EPEVTQTPSHQVTQMGQEVILRCVPISNHLYFYWYRQILGQKVEFLVSFYNNEISEKSEIFDDQFSVERPDGSNFTLKIRSTKLEDSAMYFCASSLQGRNEQFFGPGTRLTVL.

A few counts support this clonotype. The chain combines TRBV7-6 with TRBJ2-1; possible D gene TRBD2, 6 bases. The V gene's germline CDR1 is SGHVS and CDR2 FNYEAQ. Trimming cost V 3 bases and J 9 bases, with 12 bases left between them. This CDR3 contains 13 residues. The CDR3 DNA reads TGTGCCAGCAGCTTGACTAGTGCTCTTGAGCAGTTCTTC. Amino acids: CASSLTSALEQFF.

V gene TRBV7-2 combines with J gene TRBJ2-1; D ambiguous. This CDR3 has 16 residues. Trimming cost V 1 base and J 5 bases, with 15 bases left between them. In germline, CDR1 is SGHTA, CDR2 FQGNSA. The CDR3 bases are TGTGCCAGCAGCTTAGTGGCCAGTCAATACAACAATGAGCAGTTCTTC. Protein: CASSLVASQYNNEQFF.

CDR3 region: CASRTTGGGRGYTF. CDR3 in DNA: TGTGCCAGCCGAACTACAGGGGGCGGAAGGGGCTACACCTTC. The chain uses TRBV2 and TRBJ1-2, with 9 bases fitting TRBD1. V lost 8 bases to trimming and J lost 8 bases; unmatched junction nucleotides: 12. This CDR3 comprises 14 residues. CDR1 SNHLY and CDR2 FYNNEI come from the germline V gene. Combining the CDR3 with reference TRBV2 and TRBJ1-2 gives the whole variable domain EPEVTQTPSHQVTQMGQEVILRCVPISNHLYFYWYRQILGQKVEFLVSFYNNEISEKSEIFDDQFSVERPDGSNFTLKIRSTKLEDSAMYFCASRTTGGGRGYTFGSGTRLTVV.